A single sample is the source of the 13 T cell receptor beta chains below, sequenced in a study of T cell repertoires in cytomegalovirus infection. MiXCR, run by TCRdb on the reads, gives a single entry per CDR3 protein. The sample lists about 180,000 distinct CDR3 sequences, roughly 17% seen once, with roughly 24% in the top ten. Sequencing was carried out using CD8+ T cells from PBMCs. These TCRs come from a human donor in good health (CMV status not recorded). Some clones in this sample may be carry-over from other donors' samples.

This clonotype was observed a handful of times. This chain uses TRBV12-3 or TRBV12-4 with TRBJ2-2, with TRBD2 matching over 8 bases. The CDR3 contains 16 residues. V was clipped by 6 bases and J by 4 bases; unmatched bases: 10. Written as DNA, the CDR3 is TGTGCCAGCAGACCGAGCGGGGGCCTCTTCACCGGGGAGCTGTTTTTT. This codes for CASRPSGGLFTGELFF.

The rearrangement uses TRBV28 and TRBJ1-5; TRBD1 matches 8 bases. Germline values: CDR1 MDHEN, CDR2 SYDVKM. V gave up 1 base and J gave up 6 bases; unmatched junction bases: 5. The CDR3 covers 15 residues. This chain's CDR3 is CASSLLTGGIQPQHF. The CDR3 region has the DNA TGTGCCAGCAGTTTATTAACAGGGGGGATTCAGCCCCAGCATTTT.

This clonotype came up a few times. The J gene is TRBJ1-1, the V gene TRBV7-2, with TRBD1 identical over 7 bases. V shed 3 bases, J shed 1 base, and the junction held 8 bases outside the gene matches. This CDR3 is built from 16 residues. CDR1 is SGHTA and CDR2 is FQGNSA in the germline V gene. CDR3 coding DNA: TGTGCCAGCAGCTTGGCCGTTGGGACAGAGAACACTGAAGCTTTCTTT. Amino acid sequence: CASSLAVGTENTEAFF.

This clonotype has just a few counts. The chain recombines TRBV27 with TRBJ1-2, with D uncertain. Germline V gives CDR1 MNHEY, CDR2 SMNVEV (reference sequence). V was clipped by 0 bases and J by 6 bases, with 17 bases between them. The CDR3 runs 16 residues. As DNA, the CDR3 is TGTGCCAGCAGTTTATCGGGAAGCGGGTTTGGGAATGGCTACACCTTC. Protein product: CASSLSGSGFGNGYTF.

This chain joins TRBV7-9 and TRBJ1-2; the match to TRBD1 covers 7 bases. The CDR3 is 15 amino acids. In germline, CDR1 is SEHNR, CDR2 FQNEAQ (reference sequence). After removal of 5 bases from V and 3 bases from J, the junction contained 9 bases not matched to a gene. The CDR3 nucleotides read TGTGCCAGCAGCACAGGACAGGTTATTGACTATGGCTACACCTTC. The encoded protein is CASSTGQVIDYGYTF.

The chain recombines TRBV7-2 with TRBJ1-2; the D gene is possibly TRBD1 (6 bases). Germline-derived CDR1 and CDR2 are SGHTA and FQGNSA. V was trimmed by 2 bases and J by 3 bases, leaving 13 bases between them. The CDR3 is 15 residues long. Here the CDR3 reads CASSLTGKQDYGYTF. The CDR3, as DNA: TGTGCCAGCAGCTTAACAGGGAAGCAGGACTATGGCTACACCTTC. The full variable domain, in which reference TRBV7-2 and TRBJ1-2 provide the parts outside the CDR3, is GAGVSQSPSNKVTEKGKDVELRCDPISGHTALYWYRQSLGQGLEFLIYFQGNSAPDKSGLPSDRFSAERTGGSVSTLTIQRTQQEDSAVYLCASSLTGKQDYGYTFGSGTRLTVV.

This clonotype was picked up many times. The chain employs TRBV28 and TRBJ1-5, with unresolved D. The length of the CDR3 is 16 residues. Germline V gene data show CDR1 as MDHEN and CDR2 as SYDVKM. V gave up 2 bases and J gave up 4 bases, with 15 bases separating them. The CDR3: CASSLDVGKGNQPQHF. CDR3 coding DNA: TGTGCCAGCAGTTTAGATGTAGGGAAGGGAAATCAGCCCCAGCATTTT.

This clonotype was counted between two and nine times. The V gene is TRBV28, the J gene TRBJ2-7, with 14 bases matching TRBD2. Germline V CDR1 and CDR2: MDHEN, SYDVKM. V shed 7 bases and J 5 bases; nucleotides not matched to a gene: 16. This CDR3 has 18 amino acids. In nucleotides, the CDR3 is TGTGCCAGCAACGGACTAGCGGGGGGCCCAAAAACCCCCCACGAGCAGTACTTC. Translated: CASNGLAGGPKTPHEQYF.

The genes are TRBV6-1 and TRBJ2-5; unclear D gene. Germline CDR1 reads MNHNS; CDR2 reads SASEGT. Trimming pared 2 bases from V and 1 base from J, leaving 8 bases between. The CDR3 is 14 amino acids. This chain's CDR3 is CASSELLPQETQYF. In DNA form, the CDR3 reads TGTGCCAGCAGTGAATTACTACCCCAAGAGACCCAGTACTTC.

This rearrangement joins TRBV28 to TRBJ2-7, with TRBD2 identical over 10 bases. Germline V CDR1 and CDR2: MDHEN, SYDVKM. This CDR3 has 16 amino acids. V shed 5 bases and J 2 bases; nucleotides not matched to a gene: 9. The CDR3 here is CASSVIAGGATYEQYF. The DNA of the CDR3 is TGTGCCAGCAGTGTAATAGCGGGGGGCGCTACCTACGAGCAGTACTTC.

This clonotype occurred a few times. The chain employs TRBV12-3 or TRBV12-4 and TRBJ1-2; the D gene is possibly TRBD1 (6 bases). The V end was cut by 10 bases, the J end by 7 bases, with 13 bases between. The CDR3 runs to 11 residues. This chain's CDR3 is CATKRGSGYTF. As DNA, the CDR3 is TGTGCCACCAAGAGGGGGTCTGGCTACACCTTC.

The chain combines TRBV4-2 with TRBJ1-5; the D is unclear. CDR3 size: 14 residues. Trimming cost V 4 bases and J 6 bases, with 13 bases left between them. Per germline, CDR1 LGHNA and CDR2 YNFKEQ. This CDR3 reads CASSLAAASQPQHF. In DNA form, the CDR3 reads TGTGCCAGCAGCCTCGCGGCGGCGAGTCAGCCCCAGCATTTT.

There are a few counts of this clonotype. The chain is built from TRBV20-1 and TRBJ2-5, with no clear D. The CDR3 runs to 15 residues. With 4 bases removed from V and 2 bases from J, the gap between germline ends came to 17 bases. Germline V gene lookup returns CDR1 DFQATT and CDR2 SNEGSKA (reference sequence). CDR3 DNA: TGCAGTGCTATAAAACAGCGACTGGGGCAAGAGACCCAGTACTTC. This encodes CSAIKQRLGQETQYF.